One and the same sample provided the 20 T cell receptor beta chains below, sequenced in a study of radiation and T cells in renal cell carcinoma. Assay: immunoSEQ multiplex PCR; the TCRdb copy retains only in-frame clones and omits some. The profile shows about 120,000 clones, around 85% of them singletons. Time point in this sample: blood 2 weeks post-SBRT. Described treatment: 15 Gy SBRT to primary tumor, nephrectomy 4 weeks later. Here the sequenced sample was blood, taken from a patient whose treatment included radiotherapy and nephrectomy. These receptors all stem from a man aged 50 to 59 with renal cell carcinoma.

The chain combines TRBV7-2 with TRBJ1-5, with 7 bases fitting TRBD1. Germline V gene lookup returns CDR1 SGHTA and CDR2 FQGNSA. V trimming: 5 bases; J trimming: 6 bases; junction bases outside the gene matches: 7. The CDR3 runs to 14 residues. The CDR3: CASSLRQGTQPQHF. Here the CDR3 DNA reads TGTGCCAGCAGCCTGCGACAGGGCACTCAGCCCCAGCATTTT.

This clone was detected once. The CDR3 carries no conserved terminal phenylalanine or tryptophan, so it likely arises from a read error. No DNA is shown, since the ends of the CDR3 on it are uncertain; the CDR3 is the one TCRdb lists. The sample has other DNA sequences that encode this CDR3 too. This rearrangement joins TRBV7-9 to TRBJ2-7; the table's TRBD1 call for D was not verified on the DNA. Germline V gives CDR1 SEHNR, CDR2 FQNEAQ (reference sequence). The CDR3 numbers 9 amino acids, ends counted. The chain's CDR3 is CASSPRGLD.

The rearrangement joins TRBV7-2 to TRBJ1-6; tentative D call: TRBD1 (5 bases). V was shortened by 2 bases and J by 6 bases, with 8 bases between the two germline ends. Germline V gene data show CDR1 as SGHTA and CDR2 as FQGNSA. The CDR3 contains 14 residues. CDR3 in amino acids: CASSLWDFNSPLHF. CDR3 in DNA: TGTGCCAGCAGCTTATGGGACTTTAATTCACCCCTCCACTTT.

The chain carries TRBV30 and TRBJ2-3; either TRBD1 or TRBD2 may supply D (5 bases each). V dropped 1 base and J dropped 2 bases, with 13 bases sitting between them. Germline-derived CDR1 and CDR2 are GTSNPN and SVGIG (reference sequence). This CDR3 region has 15 residues. The CDR3: CAWSEGVGTTDTQYF. The DNA of the CDR3 is TGTGCCTGGAGTGAGGGAGTCGGGACCACAGATACGCAGTATTTT.

The chain has TRBV19 and TRBJ1-2; TRBD1 agrees at 8 bases. Unmatched junction bases numbered 6, after V lost 9 bases and J lost 6 bases. The CDR3 runs 12 residues. Per the germline V gene, CDR1 is LNHDA and CDR2 is SQIVND (reference sequence). This CDR3 reads CASQGASDGYTF. In DNA form, the CDR3 reads TGTGCCAGCCAGGGGGCATCTGATGGCTACACCTTC.

This clone has just a few counts. The chain couples TRBV4-1 to TRBJ1-2; D remains ambiguous. The germline gives CDR1 MGHRA, CDR2 YSYEKL. CDR3 length: 16 residues. V was shortened by 2 bases and J by 7 bases, with 20 bases between the two germline ends. The CDR3 loop is CASSQTTHRAPGGYTF. The CDR3 region has the DNA TGCGCCAGCAGCCAAACCACTCACCGGGCCCCGGGTGGCTACACCTTC.

This chain connects TRBV11-3 to TRBJ2-1; 11 nucleotides agree with TRBD2. The V and J ends lost 5 bases and 3 bases, in that order; junction bases with no gene match: 6. The germline gives CDR1 SGHNT, CDR2 YENEEA. The CDR3 extends over 16 amino acids. Here the CDR3 reads CASSTAGTSGYNEQFF. CDR3 nucleotide sequence: TGTGCCAGCAGCACCGCCGGGACTAGCGGCTACAATGAGCAGTTCTTC.

The J gene is TRBJ2-2, the V gene TRBV9, with D hard to call. The CDR3 has 14 residues. Germline V gives CDR1 SGDLS, CDR2 YYNGEE. V was clipped by 4 bases and J by 4 bases, with 11 bases between them. CDR3 amino acids: CASSPSLATGELFF. In DNA, the CDR3 is TGTGCCAGCAGCCCCTCATTGGCCACCGGGGAGCTGTTTTTT. Based on the CDR3 plus reference TRBV9 and TRBJ2-2, the full variable domain is DSGVTQTPKHLITATGQRVTLRCSPRSGDLSVYWYQQSLDQGLQFLIQYYNGEERAKGNILERFSAQQFPDLHSELNLSSLELGDSALYFCASSPSLATGELFFGEGSRLTVL.

This sequence joins TRBV28 and TRBJ2-3; D possibly matches TRBD1 or TRBD2 (5 bases each). The CDR3 spans 15 residues. Germline V gene lookup returns CDR1 MDHEN and CDR2 SYDVKM. Trimming left V 9 bases short and J 1 base short, with 17 bases between. In DNA, the CDR3 is TGTGCCAGGCGACAGCTTGAGGGCCGCACAGATACGCAGTATTTT. This sequence encodes CARRQLEGRTDTQYF.

This clone was seen more than once but under ten times. The V gene is TRBV6-1, the J gene TRBJ2-5; D tentatively fits TRBD1 or TRBD2 (5 bases each). V dropped 8 bases and J dropped 0 bases, with 16 bases sitting between them. CDR3 length: 15 residues. Germline V CDR1 and CDR2: MNHNS, SASEGT. This CDR3 reads CASFRVGEYQETQYF. As DNA, the CDR3 is TGTGCCAGCTTCAGGGTAGGGGAGTACCAAGAGACCCAGTACTTC.

The CDR3 loop is CASSRLAEIYNEQFF. The CDR3 DNA reads TGTGCCAGCAGCAGACTAGCGGAAATTTACAATGAGCAGTTCTTC. The chain is built from TRBV5-6 and TRBJ2-1; the match to TRBD2 covers 9 bases. Germline V gene data show CDR1 as SGHDT and CDR2 as YYEEEE. V dropped 4 bases and J dropped 4; count of bases not matched to a gene: 6. The CDR3 is 15 residues long. Filled out from reference TRBV5-6 and TRBJ2-1, the complete variable domain reads DAGVTQSPTHLIKTRGQQVTLRCSPKSGHDTVSWYQQALGQGPQFIFQYYEEEERQRGNFPDRFSGHQFPNYSSELNVNALLLGDSALYLCASSRLAEIYNEQFFGPGTRLTVL.

This chain joins TRBV11-2 and TRBJ2-5; no reliable D call. Germline CDR1 SGHAT, CDR2 FQNNGV. With 6 bases removed from V and 5 bases from J, the gap between germline ends came to 13 bases. This CDR3 region has 13 residues. The CDR3 protein is CASSYTLGETQYF. DNA for the CDR3: TGTGCCAGCAGTTACACCCTAGGGGAGACCCAGTACTTC.

The chain has TRBV4-2 and TRBJ1-5; no definite D call. CDR3 length: 18 amino acids. Trimming left V 0 bases short and J 0 bases short, with 15 bases between. Germline lookup yields CDR1 LGHNA and CDR2 YNFKEQ. CDR3 DNA sequence: TGTGCCAGCAGCCAAGAGGGCCCAGGAACCTATAGCAATCAGCCCCAGCATTTT. Its protein product is CASSQEGPGTYSNQPQHF.

The chain employs TRBV7-2 and TRBJ2-1; a weak D match, TRBD1 (6 bases). The CDR3 length is 15 residues. Per germline, CDR1 SGHTA and CDR2 FQGNSA. V lost 1 base and J 7 bases, leaving 14 bases between the germline ends. The CDR3 DNA sequence: TGTGCCAGCAGCTTAGTCGGGACACCCCCAAATGAGCAGTTCTTC. Translating gives CASSLVGTPPNEQFF.

The V call is TRBV7-9, the J call TRBJ1-4, with 7 bases matching TRBD1. Trimming removed 6 bases from V and 5 bases from J; junction bases left unmatched: 3. Per germline, CDR1 SEHNR and CDR2 FQNEAQ (reference sequence). This CDR3 comprises 13 residues. The CDR3 here is CASRPDRNEKLFF. The DNA for the CDR3 is TGTGCCAGCAGGCCGGACAGGAATGAAAAACTGTTTTTT.

The rearrangement uses TRBV6-5 and TRBJ1-2; D is possibly TRBD1 (5 bases). The germline V gene has CDR1 MNHEY and CDR2 SVGAGI. The CDR3 is made up of 13 amino acids. With 6 bases removed from V and 8 bases from J, the gap between germline ends came to 16 bases. CDR3 region: CASSPRDAWGYTF. The CDR3 DNA reads TGTGCCAGCAGCCCCCGGGACGCTTGGGGCTACACCTTC.

The chain combines TRBV9 with TRBJ1-3; tentative D call: TRBD1 (6 bases). CDR1 and CDR2 from the germline V gene are SGDLS and YYNGEE. Trimming shortened V by 4 bases and J by 0 bases, and 11 bases separated the two germline ends. CDR3 size: 15 residues. The CDR3 protein is CASSPTGLSGNTIYF. The CDR3 nucleotides are TGTGCCAGCAGCCCTACAGGGCTCTCTGGAAACACCATATATTTT.

The V and J genes are TRBV6-5 and TRBJ2-7, with D possibly TRBD1 on 6 matching bases. Trimming shortened V by 6 bases and J by 0 bases, and 12 bases separated the two germline ends. CDR1 and CDR2 (germline): MNHEY, SVGAGI. The CDR3 totals 14 residues. CDR3 amino acids: CASRTTGYSYEQYF. The CDR3 coding sequence is TGTGCCAGCAGGACTACAGGGTACTCCTACGAGCAGTACTTC.

The chain links TRBV5-4 to TRBJ2-3; 14 nucleotides agree with TRBD2. The V and J ends lost 4 bases and 5 bases, in that order; junction bases with no gene match: 6. The CDR3 covers 16 residues. Germline assignment: CDR1 SGHNT and CDR2 YYREEE (reference sequence). The CDR3 nucleotides are TGTGCCAGCAGCGCGCGGACTAGCGGGGGGAGAGATACGCAGTATTTT. Translating it yields CASSARTSGGRDTQYF.

In regard to this clone: One junction end does not reproduce the germline sequence, and a read error may be involved. The chain recombines TRBV7-7 with TRBJ2-5, with D perhaps TRBD2 (6 bases). The V gene's germline CDR1 is SSHAT and CDR2 FNYEAQ (reference sequence). CDR3 length: 15 residues. CDR3 amino acids: CASSSPGVGQETQYF. In DNA form, the CDR3 reads TGTGCTAGCAGCTCCCCGGGGGTCGGTCAAGAGACCCAGTACTTC.